Following are 20 T cell receptor beta chains from one sample sequenced in a study of blood T cell repertoires in COVID-19. The data were produced by immunoSEQ multiplex PCR, yet TCRdb's version contains in-frame clones alone and is incomplete. Found here are more than 250,000 clones, 70% to 90% of them singletons; the top ten hold around 1.6%. The specimen sequenced was peripheral blood. These receptors were obtained from a woman in her twenties or thirties with COVID-19, enrolled during active disease.

The genes are TRBV2 and TRBJ1-1; D remains unclear. The CDR3 consists of 13 residues. Germline values: CDR1 SNHLY, CDR2 FYNNEI. V was trimmed by 7 bases and J by 2 bases, leaving 11 bases between them. DNA for the CDR3: TGTGCCAGCAACCCGAGGATTAACACTGAAGCTTTCTTT. Translated: CASNPRINTEAFF.

The DNA for the CDR3 is TGTGCCAGCAGTGAGACAGGGGGAGTAAACGAAAAACTGTTTTTT. This sequence encodes CASSETGGVNEKLFF. The V call is TRBV2, the J call TRBJ1-4; 9 positions agree with TRBD1. The CDR3 covers 15 residues. The trim removed 3 bases at V and 8 bases at J, leaving 7 bases unmatched. Germline V gene data show CDR1 as SNHLY and CDR2 as FYNNEI.

This rearrangement joins TRBV27 to TRBJ2-1; 12 bases agree with TRBD2. The ends lost 2 bases at V and 4 bases at J; junction bases unmatched: 3. The germline V gene encodes CDR1 MNHEY and CDR2 SMNVEV (reference sequence). The CDR3 has 16 residues. For the CDR3, the DNA is TGTGCCAGCAGTTTAACTAGCGGGGGGATTTACAATGAGCAGTTCTTC. Its protein is CASSLTSGGIYNEQFF.

The genes are TRBV19 and TRBJ1-5; 7 positions agree with TRBD1. The CDR3 loop spans 15 amino acids. The V segment lost 0 bases and the J segment 4 bases; nucleotides outside the gene matches: 3. In germline, CDR1 is LNHDA, CDR2 SQIVND (reference sequence). The CDR3 protein is CASSIDPTGNQPQHF. The CDR3 DNA reads TGTGCCAGTAGTATAGACCCGACAGGGAATCAGCCCCAGCATTTT.

V and J are TRBV11-2 and TRBJ2-7; no clear D gene. The CDR3 has 12 amino acids. Looked up from germline, CDR1 is SGHAT and CDR2 is FQNNGV. Trimming took 6 bases from V and 5 from J, leaving 11 bases between them. This CDR3 reads CASSVVVHEQYF. The CDR3 DNA reads TGTGCCAGCAGTGTCGTAGTTCACGAGCAGTACTTC.

V gene TRBV4-1 combines with J gene TRBJ2-5; TRBD1 agrees at 10 bases. V trimming: 2 bases; J trimming: 4 bases; junction bases outside the gene matches: 4. This CDR3 spans 15 amino acids. CDR1 is MGHRA, CDR2 YSYEKL, per germline. Here the CDR3 DNA reads TGCGCCAGCAGCCAAAGACAGGGGGCGGGAGAGACCCAGTACTTC. Encoded protein: CASSQRQGAGETQYF.

The V gene is TRBV6-5, the J gene TRBJ2-7; 10 nucleotides agree with TRBD2. Germline V gene sequence: CDR1 MNHEY, CDR2 SVGAGI. This CDR3 spans 15 amino acids. The trim removed 5 bases at V and 7 bases at J, leaving 11 bases unmatched. The CDR3 DNA follows: TGTGCCAGCAGTCACAATCTAGCGGGGGCAGATGAGCAGTACTTC. Its protein is CASSHNLAGADEQYF.

This chain connects TRBV6-1 to TRBJ2-6, with D perhaps TRBD2 (6 bases). In germline, CDR1 is MNHNS, CDR2 SASEGT. V dropped 10 bases and J dropped 1 base, with 14 bases sitting between them. CDR3 length: 15 amino acids. CDR3 residues: CATRRDGSGANVLTF. CDR3 bases: TGTGCCACCCGGAGGGATGGATCTGGGGCCAACGTCCTGACTTTC.

The CDR3 loop is CASSYSPMDRAYTF. The CDR3 DNA reads TGTGCCAGCAGTTACTCGCCAATGGACAGGGCCTACACCTTC. This chain joins TRBV6-5 and TRBJ1-2, with 8 bases fitting TRBD1. From germline, CDR1 is MNHEY and CDR2 SVGAGI. The ends lost 0 bases at V and 10 bases at J; junction bases unmatched: 7. CDR3 length equals 14 residues.

V is TRBV6-1 and J is TRBJ2-7; no firm D call. This CDR3 is built from 13 residues. V lost 0 bases, J lost 2 bases, and 5 bases lay in between. CDR1 is MNHNS, CDR2 SASEGT, per germline. As DNA, the CDR3 is TGTGCCAGCAGTGAAGCCTTAACCTACGAGCAGTACGTC. This encodes CASSEALTYEQYV.

Only one count was recorded for this clone. The chain couples TRBV2 to TRBJ1-2, with 7 positions matching TRBD1. Looked up from germline, CDR1 is SNHLY and CDR2 is FYNNEI. Trimming at V came to 6 bases and at J to 4 bases, leaving 5 bases not matched to a gene. The CDR3 extends over 13 amino acids. The CDR3 region has the DNA TGTGCCAGCAGGAAGACAGGGACCTATGGCTACACCTTC. It is translated as CASRKTGTYGYTF.

This rearrangement joins TRBV19 to TRBJ1-1, with D possibly being TRBD1 (6 bases). The CDR3 is made up of 13 amino acids. V was clipped by 6 bases and J by 4 bases, with 12 bases between them. CDR1 is LNHDA and CDR2 is SQIVND in the germline V gene (reference sequence). The CDR3 loop reads CASSIRGFTEAFF. DNA for the CDR3: TGTGCCAGTAGCATCAGGGGTTTCACTGAAGCTTTCTTT.

J is TRBJ2-5 and V is TRBV27; 9 bases are shared with TRBD2. V lost 6 bases to trimming and J lost 4 bases; unmatched junction nucleotides: 9. CDR1 is MNHEY, CDR2 SMNVEV, per germline (reference sequence). This CDR3 is 15 amino acids long. The CDR3 DNA reads as TGTGCCAGCAGACTTAGCGGGGGTCGGGCAGAGACCCAGTACTTC. Amino acids: CASRLSGGRAETQYF.

This chain links TRBV5-1 with TRBJ1-2, with 7 positions matching TRBD1. The CDR3 spans 14 residues. J was trimmed by 4 bases and V by 4 bases; bases with no gene match: 7. Germline CDR1 and CDR2: SGHRS and YFSETQ. CDR3 DNA: TGCGCCAGCAGCACGTCCCGGGACAGCTATGGCTACACCTTC. Its translation: CASSTSRDSYGYTF. Full variable domain (outside the CDR3, taken from reference TRBV5-1 and TRBJ1-2): KAGVTQTPRYLIKTRGQQVTLSCSPISGHRSVSWYQQTPGQGLQFLFEYFSETQRNKGNFPGRFSGRQFSNSRSEMNVSTLELGDSALYLCASSTSRDSYGYTFGSGTRLTVV.

The rearrangement joins TRBV27 to TRBJ2-3; TRBD1 aligns across 7 bases. V trimming: 3 bases; J trimming: 3 bases; junction bases outside the gene matches: 3. The CDR3 has 14 amino acids. Germline CDR1 is MNHEY and CDR2 is SMNVEV (reference sequence). The CDR3 nucleotides read TGTGCCAGCAGTTTTAGCAGGGGGACAGATACGCAGTATTTT. The encoded protein is CASSFSRGTDTQYF.

In this sample, this clone turned up a few times. CDR3 DNA: TGTGCCAGTAGTCGTGGGGCGCAGTTTGGCAATCAGCCCCAGCATTTT. Protein product: CASSRGAQFGNQPQHF. The V and J genes are TRBV19 and TRBJ1-5; possible D gene TRBD1, 5 bases. This CDR3 region has 16 residues. From germline, CDR1 is LNHDA and CDR2 SQIVND (reference sequence). V lost 5 bases, J lost 2 bases, and 16 bases lay in between.

This clone was observed a handful of times. The V call is TRBV5-5, the J call TRBJ2-5, with D maybe TRBD1 (6 bases). Trimming removed 4 bases from V and 1 base from J, with 11 bases in between. Germline V lookup: CDR1 SGHKS, CDR2 YYEKEE (reference sequence). This CDR3 spans 14 amino acids. The CDR3: CASSKTGSQETQYF. CDR3 coding DNA: TGTGCCAGCAGCAAGACAGGTTCCCAAGAGACCCAGTACTTC.

This chain joins TRBV28 and TRBJ1-2, with 9 bases fitting TRBD1. The germline gives CDR1 MDHEN, CDR2 SYDVKM. V lost 2 bases, J lost 7 bases, and 8 bases stayed unmatched. This CDR3 has 15 amino acids. For the CDR3, the DNA is TGTGCCAGCAGTTTAGGTTCGGGACAGGGCTTTGGCTACACCTTC. Translation: CASSLGSGQGFGYTF.

The chain joins TRBV6-5 to TRBJ2-1; a weak D match, TRBD2 (5 bases). The V end lost 5 bases, the J end lost 5 bases, and 10 bases lay between the germline ends. The CDR3 runs 13 residues. The germline CDR1 and CDR2 sequences are MNHEY and SVGAGI. The CDR3 here is CASSHTRDNEQFF. The CDR3, as DNA: TGTGCCAGCAGTCATACGAGGGACAATGAGCAGTTCTTC.

V is TRBV9 and J is TRBJ2-1; D perhaps matches TRBD2 (5 bases). The V gene's germline CDR1 is SGDLS and CDR2 YYNGEE. The CDR3 is 15 amino acids. Trimming stripped 3 bases from V and 1 base from J, with 11 bases between. Here the CDR3 reads CASSERVESYNEQFF. As DNA, the CDR3 is TGTGCCAGCAGCGAGAGGGTTGAATCCTACAATGAGCAGTTCTTC. Drawing the rest from reference TRBV9 and TRBJ2-1, the complete variable domain is DSGVTQTPKHLITATGQRVTLRCSPRSGDLSVYWYQQSLDQGLQFLIQYYNGEERAKGNILERFSAQQFPDLHSELNLSSLELGDSALYFCASSERVESYNEQFFGPGTRLTVL.